This T cell receptor beta chain was identified during a study of Ad26.COV2.S vaccination and SARS-CoV-2 variants. Overall study context: It was the COV1001 Ad26.COV2.S trial arm that included the donor. Points from the study as a whole: The TCR breadth and depth analyses may have understated or missed part of the total T cell responses. Once vaccination had occurred, spike-specific CD8+ and CD4+ T cell responses reportedly showed substantial breadth.

Germline CDR1 reads SQVTM; CDR2 reads ANQGSEA. The CDR3 spans 13 residues. The V gene lost 7 bases and the J gene lost 3 bases, with 15 bases spanning the gap. Clones were read by immunoSEQ multiplex PCR, and TCRdb kept only the in-frame ones, dropping some. The table shows a few hundred thousand clones, with approximately 92% occurring only once. Treatment here: around 19 received Ad26.COV2.S at low or high dose, single or two shots; a few received placebo; per-sample allocation not given. Day 63 after the first vaccine or placebo injection was the time point for sampling. SARS-CoV-2 spike from the Wuhan strain was encoded by the vaccine, an Ad26 vector. As for this clone: Its specificity is unknown.

The receptor comes from a person between 18 and 60 years old who received the Ad26.COV2.S COVID-19 vaccine or a placebo. The sample consisted of peripheral blood, taken in a trial of Ad26.COV2.S vaccine versus placebo. V gene TRBV29-1 combines with J gene TRBJ2-5; D uncertain. CDR3 DNA sequence: TGCAGCGCGTTCGGTCACTCGAAAGAGACCCAGTACTTC. As protein: CSAFGHSKETQYF.